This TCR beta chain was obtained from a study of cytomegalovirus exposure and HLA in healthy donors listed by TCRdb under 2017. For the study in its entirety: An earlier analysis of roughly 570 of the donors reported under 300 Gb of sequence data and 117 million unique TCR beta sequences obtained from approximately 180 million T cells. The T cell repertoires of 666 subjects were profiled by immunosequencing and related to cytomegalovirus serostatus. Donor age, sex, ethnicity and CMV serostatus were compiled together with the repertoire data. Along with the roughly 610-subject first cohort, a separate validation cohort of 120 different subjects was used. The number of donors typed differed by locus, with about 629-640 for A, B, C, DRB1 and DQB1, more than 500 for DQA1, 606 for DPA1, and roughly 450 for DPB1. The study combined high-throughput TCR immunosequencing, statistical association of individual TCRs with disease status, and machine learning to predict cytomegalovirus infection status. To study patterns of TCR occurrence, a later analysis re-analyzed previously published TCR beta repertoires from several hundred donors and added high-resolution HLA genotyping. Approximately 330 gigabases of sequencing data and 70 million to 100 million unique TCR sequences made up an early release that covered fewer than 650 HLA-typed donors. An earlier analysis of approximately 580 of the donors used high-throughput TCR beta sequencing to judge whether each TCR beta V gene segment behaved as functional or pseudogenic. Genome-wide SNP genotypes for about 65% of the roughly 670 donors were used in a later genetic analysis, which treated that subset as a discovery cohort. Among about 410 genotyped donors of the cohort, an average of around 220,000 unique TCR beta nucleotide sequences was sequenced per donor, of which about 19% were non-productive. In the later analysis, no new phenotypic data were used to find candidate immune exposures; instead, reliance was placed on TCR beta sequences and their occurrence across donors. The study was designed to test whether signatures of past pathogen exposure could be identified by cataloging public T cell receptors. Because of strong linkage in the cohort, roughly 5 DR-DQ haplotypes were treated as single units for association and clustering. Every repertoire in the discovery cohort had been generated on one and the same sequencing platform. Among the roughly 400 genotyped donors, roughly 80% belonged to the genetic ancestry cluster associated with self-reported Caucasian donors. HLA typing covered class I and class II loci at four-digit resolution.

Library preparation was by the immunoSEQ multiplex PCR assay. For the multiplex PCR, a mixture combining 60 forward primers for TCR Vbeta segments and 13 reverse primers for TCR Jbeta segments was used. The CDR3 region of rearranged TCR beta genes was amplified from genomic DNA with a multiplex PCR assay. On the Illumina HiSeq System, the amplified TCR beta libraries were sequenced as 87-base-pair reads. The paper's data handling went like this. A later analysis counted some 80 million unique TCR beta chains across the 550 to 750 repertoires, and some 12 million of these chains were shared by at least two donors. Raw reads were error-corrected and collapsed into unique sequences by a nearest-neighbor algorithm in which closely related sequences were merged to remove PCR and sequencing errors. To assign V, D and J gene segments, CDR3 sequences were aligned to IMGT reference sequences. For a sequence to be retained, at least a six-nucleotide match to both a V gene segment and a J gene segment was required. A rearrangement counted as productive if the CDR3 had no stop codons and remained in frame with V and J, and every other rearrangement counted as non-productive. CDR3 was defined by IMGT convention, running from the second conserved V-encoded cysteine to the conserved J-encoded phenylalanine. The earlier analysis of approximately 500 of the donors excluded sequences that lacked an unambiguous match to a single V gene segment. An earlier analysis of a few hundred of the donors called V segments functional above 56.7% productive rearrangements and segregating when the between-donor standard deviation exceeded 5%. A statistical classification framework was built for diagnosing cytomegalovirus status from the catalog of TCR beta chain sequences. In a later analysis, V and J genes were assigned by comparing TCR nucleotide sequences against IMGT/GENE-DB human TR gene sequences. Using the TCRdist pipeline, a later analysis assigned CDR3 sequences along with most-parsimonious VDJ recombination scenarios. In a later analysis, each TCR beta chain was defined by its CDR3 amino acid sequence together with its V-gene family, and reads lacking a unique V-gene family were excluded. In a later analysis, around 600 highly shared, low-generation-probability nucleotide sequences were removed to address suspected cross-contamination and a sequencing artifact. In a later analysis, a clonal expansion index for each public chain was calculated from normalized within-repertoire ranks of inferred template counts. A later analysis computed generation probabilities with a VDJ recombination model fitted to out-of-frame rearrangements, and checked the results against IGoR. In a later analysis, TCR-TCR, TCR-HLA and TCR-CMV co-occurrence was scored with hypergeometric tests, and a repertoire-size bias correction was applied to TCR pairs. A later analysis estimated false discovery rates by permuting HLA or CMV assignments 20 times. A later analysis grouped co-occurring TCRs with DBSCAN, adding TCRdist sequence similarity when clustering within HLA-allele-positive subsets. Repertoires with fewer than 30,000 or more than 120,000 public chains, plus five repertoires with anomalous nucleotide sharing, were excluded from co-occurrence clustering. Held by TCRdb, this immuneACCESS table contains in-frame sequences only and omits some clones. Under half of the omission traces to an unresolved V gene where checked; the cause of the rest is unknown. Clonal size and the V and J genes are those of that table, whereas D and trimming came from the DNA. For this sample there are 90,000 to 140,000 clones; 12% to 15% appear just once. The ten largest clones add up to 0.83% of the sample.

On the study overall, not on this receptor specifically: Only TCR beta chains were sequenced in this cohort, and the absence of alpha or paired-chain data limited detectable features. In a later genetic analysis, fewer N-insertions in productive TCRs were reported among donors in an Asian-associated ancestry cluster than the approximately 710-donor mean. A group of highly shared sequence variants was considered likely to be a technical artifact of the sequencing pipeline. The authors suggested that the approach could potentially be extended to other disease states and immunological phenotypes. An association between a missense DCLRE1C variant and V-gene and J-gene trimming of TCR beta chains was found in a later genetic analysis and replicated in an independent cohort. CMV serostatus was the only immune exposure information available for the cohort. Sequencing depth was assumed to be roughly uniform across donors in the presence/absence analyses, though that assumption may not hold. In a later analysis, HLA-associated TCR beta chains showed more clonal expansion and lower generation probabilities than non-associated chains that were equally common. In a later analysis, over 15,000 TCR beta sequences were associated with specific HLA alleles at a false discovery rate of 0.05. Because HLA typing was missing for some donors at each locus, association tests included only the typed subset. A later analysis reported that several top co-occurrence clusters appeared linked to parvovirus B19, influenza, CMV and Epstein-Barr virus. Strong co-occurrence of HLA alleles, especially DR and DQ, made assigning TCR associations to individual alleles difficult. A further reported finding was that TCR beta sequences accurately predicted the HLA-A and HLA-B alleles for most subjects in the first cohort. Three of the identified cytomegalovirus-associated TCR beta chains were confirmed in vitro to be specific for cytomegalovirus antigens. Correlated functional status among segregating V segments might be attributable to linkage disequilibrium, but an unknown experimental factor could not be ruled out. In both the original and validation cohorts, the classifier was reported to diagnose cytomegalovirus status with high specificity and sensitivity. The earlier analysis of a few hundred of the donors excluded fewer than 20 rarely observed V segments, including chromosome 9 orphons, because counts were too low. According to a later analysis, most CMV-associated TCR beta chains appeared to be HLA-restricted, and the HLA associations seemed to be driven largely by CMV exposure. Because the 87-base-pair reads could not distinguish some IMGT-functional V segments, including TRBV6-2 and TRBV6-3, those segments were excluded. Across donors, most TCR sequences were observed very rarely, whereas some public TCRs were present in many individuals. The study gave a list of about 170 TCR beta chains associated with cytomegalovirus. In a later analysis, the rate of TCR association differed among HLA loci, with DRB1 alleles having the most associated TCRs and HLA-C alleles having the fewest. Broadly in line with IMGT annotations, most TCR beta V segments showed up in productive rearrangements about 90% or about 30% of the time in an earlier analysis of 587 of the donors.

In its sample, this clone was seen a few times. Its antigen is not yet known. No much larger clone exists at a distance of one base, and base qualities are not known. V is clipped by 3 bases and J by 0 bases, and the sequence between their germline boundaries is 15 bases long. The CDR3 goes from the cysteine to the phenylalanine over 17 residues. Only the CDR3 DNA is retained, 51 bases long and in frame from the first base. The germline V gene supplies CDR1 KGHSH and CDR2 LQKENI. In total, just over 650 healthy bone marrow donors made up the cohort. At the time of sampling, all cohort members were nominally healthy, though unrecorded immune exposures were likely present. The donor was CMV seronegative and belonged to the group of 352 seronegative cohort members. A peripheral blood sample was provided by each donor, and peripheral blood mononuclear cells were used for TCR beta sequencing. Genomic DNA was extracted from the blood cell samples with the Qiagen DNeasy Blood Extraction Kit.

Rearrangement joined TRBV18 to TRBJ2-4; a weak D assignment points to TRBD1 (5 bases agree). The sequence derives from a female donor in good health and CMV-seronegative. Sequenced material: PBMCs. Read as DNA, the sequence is TGTGCCAGCTCACCGAGAAGGGGTAGTGAAGCCAAAAACATTCAGTACTTC. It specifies CASSPRRGSEAKNIQYF.